This TCR beta chain was documented in a study of blood T cells in healthy people across ages. Findings and caveats of the study: In long-lived donors, naive CD4+ cell counts and diversity exceeded those of aged donors.

Alongside a J-beta primer mix, a sample-barcoded 5' primer served in a second PCR lasting 7 to 11 cycles. TCRdb ran MiXCR on the 5' RACE reads and lists one entry per CDR3 protein. Of 650,000 or so distinct CDR3 sequences in the sample, more than 45% were seen once. V was clipped by 5 bases and J by 7 bases, with 11 bases between them. The germline V gene encodes CDR1 GTSNPN and CDR2 SVGIG (reference sequence). The CDR3 length is 11 residues. To note about this clonotype: Its antigen is still unknown. A much larger clone lies one base from this, so it may be a read error.

Sequenced sample: blood. The source of this sequence is a woman older than 75 in good health. The chain joins TRBV30 to TRBJ2-5, with D uncertain. The CDR3 protein is CAWGNVGTQYF. Written as DNA, the CDR3 is TGTGCCTGGGGAAACGTAGGGACCCAGTACTTC.